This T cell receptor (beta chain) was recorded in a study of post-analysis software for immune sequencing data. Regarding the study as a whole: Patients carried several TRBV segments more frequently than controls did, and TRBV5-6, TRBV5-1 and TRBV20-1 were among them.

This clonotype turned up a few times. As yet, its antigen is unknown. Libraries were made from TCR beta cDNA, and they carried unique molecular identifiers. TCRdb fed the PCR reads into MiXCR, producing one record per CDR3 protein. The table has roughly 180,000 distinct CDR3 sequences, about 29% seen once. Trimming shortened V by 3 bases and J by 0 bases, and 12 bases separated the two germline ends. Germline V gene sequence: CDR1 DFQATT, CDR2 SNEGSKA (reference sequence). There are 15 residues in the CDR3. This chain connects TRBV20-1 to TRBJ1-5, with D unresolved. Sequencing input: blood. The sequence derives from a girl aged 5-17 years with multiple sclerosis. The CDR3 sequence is CSASGGFFSNQPQHF. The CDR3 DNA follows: TGCAGTGCTAGTGGTGGATTCTTTAGCAATCAGCCCCAGCATTTT.